The 8 T cell receptor beta chains below all came from one sample that was sequenced in a study of blood T cell repertoires in COVID-19. Method: immunoSEQ multiplex PCR; TCRdb's copy keeps in-frame clones and lacks some. The table shows approximately 450,000 clones, with around nine tenths occurring only once. Sequenced: PBMCs or T cells enriched from blood (not recorded which). The receptors shown here come from a woman under 30 with acute COVID-19.

The J gene is TRBJ1-2, the V gene TRBV6-5; D is perhaps TRBD1 (5 bases). The germline V gene has CDR1 MNHEY and CDR2 SVGAGI. The V end lost 5 bases, the J end lost 5 bases, and 15 bases lay between the germline ends. The CDR3 is made up of 14 amino acids. The chain's CDR3 is CASSPRPGTYGYTF. The CDR3 DNA follows: TGTGCCAGCAGTCCACGACCGGGGACTTATGGCTACACCTTC.

The rearrangement uses TRBV11-2 and TRBJ1-6, with 8 bases that match TRBD1. With V trimmed by 1 base and J by 7 bases, 6 bases remained unmatched. The CDR3 contains 16 residues. CDR1 is SGHAT and CDR2 is FQNNGV in the germline V gene. CDR3: CASSLAAGGANSPLHF. DNA for the CDR3: TGTGCCAGCAGCTTAGCGGCAGGGGGCGCGAATTCACCCCTCCACTTT.

CDR3 loop: CASSKSTGHSYNEQFF. Here the CDR3 DNA reads TGTGCCAGCTCGAAATCGACAGGGCACTCCTACAATGAGCAGTTCTTC. The genes are TRBV18 and TRBJ2-1, with 7 positions matching TRBD1. Germline loops: CDR1 KGHSH, CDR2 LQKENI. V was pared by 6 bases and J by 0 bases, with 8 bases of the junction left unmatched. The CDR3 extends over 16 amino acids. The whole variable domain, filled in from reference TRBV18 and TRBJ2-1, reads NAGVMQNPRHLVRRRGQEARLRCSPMKGHSHVYWYRQLPEEGLKFMVYLQKENIIDESGMPKERFSAEFPKEGPSILRIQQVVRGDSAAYFCASSKSTGHSYNEQFFGPGTRLTVL.

The rearrangement joins TRBV5-4 to TRBJ2-3, with 7 positions matching TRBD2. This CDR3 is 17 amino acids long. Germline V gene sequence: CDR1 SGHNT, CDR2 YYREEE (reference sequence). The ends lost 1 base at V and 2 bases at J; junction bases unmatched: 10. The CDR3 DNA is TGTGCCAGCAGCTTGTGGGGGGGAGGAGCTCTCACAGATACGCAGTATTTT. Amino acid sequence: CASSLWGGGALTDTQYF. Based on the CDR3 plus reference TRBV5-4 and TRBJ2-3, the full variable domain is ETGVTQSPTHLIKTRGQQVTLRCSSQSGHNTVSWYQQALGQGPQFIFQYYREEENGRGNFPPRFSGLQFPNYSSELNVNALELDDSALYLCASSLWGGGALTDTQYFGPGTRLTVL.

This clone was detected only a few times. The V call is TRBV5-5, the J call TRBJ2-3; TRBD1 aligns across 10 bases. Germline V gene sequence: CDR1 SGHKS, CDR2 YYEKEE (reference sequence). Losses at the gene ends were 5 bases for V and 4 bases for J; bases not matched to a gene: 1. There are 13 residues in the CDR3. CDR3 sequence reads: CASRTGGSDTQYF. CDR3 coding DNA: TGTGCCAGCAGGACAGGGGGCTCAGATACGCAGTATTTT. The complete variable domain, with remaining parts taken from reference TRBV5-5 and TRBJ2-3, reads DAGVTQSPTHLIKTRGQQVTLRCSPISGHKSVSWYQQVLGQGPQFIFQYYEKEERGRGNFPDRFSARQFPNYSSELNVNALLLGDSALYLCASRTGGSDTQYFGPGTRLTVL.

The V call is TRBV7-3, the J call TRBJ2-1; possibly TRBD2 for D (5 bases). The germline CDR1 and CDR2 sequences are SGHTA and FQGTGA. Trimming cost V 2 bases and J 8 bases, with 16 bases left between them. This CDR3 comprises 15 residues. CDR3 loop: CASSLGWPTGDEQFF. CDR3 in DNA: TGTGCCAGCAGCTTAGGCTGGCCAACCGGGGATGAGCAGTTCTTC. The full variable domain, rest sourced from reference TRBV7-3 and TRBJ2-1, is GAGVSQTPSNKVTEKGKYVELRCDPISGHTALYWYRQSLGQGPEFLIYFQGTGAADDSGLPNDRFFAVRPEGSVSTLKIQRTERGDSAVYLCASSLGWPTGDEQFFGPGTRLTVL.

The chain uses TRBV5-6 and TRBJ2-7; TRBD2 agrees at 10 bases. With V trimmed by 3 bases and J by 5 bases, 11 bases remained unmatched. Germline-derived CDR1 and CDR2 are SGHDT and YYEEEE. The CDR3 runs 16 residues. The CDR3 loop reads CASSYHTGTSVHEQYF. CDR3 nucleotides: TGTGCCAGCAGCTACCATACCGGGACTAGCGTCCACGAGCAGTACTTC.

V usage is TRBV23-1 and J usage is TRBJ1-5, with TRBD1 identical over 9 bases. TRBV23-1 is annotated as an ORF whose role is uncertain. With 6 bases clipped from V and 6 bases from J, the junction kept 12 bases outside the gene matches. The CDR3 has 16 amino acids. The CDR3 DNA is TGCGCCAGCAGCTACCGGGACAGGGAGTTAGGTCAGCCCCAGCATTTT. This translates into CASSYRDRELGQPQHF.